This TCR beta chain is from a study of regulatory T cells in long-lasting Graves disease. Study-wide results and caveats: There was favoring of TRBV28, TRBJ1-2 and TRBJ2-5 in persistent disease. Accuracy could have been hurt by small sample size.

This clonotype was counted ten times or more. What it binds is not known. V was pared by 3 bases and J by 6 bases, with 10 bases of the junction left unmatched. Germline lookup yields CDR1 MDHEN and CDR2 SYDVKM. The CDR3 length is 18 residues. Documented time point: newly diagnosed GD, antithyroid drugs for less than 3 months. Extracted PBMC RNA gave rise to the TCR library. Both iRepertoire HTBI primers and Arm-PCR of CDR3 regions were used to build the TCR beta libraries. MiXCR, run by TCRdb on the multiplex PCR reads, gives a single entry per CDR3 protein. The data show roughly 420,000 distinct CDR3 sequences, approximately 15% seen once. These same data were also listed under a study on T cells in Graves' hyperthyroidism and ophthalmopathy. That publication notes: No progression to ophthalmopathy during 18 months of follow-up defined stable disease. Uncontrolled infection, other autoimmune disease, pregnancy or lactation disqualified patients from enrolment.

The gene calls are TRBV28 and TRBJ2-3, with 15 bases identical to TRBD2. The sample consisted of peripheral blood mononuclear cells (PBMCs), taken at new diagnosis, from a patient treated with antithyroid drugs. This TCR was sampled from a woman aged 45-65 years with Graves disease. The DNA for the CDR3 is TGTGCCAGCAGTTTGTACGAGTGGACTAGCGGGAGGGTTGATACGCAGTATTTT. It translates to CASSLYEWTSGRVDTQYF. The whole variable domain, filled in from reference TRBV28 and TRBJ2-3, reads DVKVTQSSRYLVKRTGEKVFLECVQDMDHENMFWYRQDPGLGLRLIYFSYDVKMKEKGDIPEGYSVSREKKERFSLILESASTNQTSMYLCASSLYEWTSGRVDTQYFGPGTRLTVL.